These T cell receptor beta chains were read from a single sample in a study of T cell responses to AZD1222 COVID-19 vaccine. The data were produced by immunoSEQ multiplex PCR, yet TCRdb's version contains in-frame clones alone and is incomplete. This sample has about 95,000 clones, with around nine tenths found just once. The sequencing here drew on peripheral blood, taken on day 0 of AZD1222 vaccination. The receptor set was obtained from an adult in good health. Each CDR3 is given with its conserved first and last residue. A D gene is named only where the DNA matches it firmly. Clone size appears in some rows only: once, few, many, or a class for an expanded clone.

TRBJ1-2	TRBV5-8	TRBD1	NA	CASSNRGYGYTF	TGTGCCAGCAGCAACAGGGGCTATGGCTACACCTTC
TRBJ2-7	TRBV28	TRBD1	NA	CASSLQGAGYEQYF	TGTGCCAGCAGTTTACAGGGGGCGGGCTACGAGCAGTACTTC
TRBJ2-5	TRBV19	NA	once	CASSLRGALYQETQYF	TGTGCCAGTAGTCTCCGGGGAGCTTTGTACCAAGAGACCCAGTACTTC
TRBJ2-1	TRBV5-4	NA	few	CASSHEGGGVINEQFF	TGTGCCAGCAGCCACGAGGGGGGGGGCGTAATAAATGAGCAGTTCTTC
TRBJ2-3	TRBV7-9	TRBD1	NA	CASSSGQGITDTQYF	TGTGCCAGCAGCTCTGGACAGGGGATCACAGATACGCAGTATTTT
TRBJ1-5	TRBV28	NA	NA	CASSPAEGQPQHF	TGTGCCAGCAGCCCCGCGGAGGGTCAGCCCCAGCATTTT
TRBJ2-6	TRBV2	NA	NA	CASGGLDSGANVLTF	TGTGCCAGTGGGGGGTTAGACTCTGGGGCCAACGTCCTGACTTTC
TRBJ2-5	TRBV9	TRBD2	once	CASSDTGLEAETQYF	TGTGCCAGCAGCGATACGGGACTAGAGGCGGAGACCCAGTACTTC
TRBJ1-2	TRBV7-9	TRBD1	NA	CASSPLQGVSSNYGYTF	TGTGCCAGCAGCCCTCTACAGGGGGTAAGCTCTAACTATGGCTACACCTTC
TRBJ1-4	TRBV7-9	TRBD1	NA	CASSPTGGSGNEKLFF	TGTGCCAGCAGTCCCACAGGGGGCAGTGGTAATGAAAAACTGTTTTTT
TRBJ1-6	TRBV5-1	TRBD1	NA	CASSSGTGDSPLHF	TGCGCCAGCAGCTCCGGGACAGGGGACTCACCCCTCCACTTT
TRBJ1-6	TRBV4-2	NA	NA	CASSQRETEYNSPLHF	TGTGCCAGCAGCCAAAGGGAGACGGAATATAATTCACCCCTCCACTTT
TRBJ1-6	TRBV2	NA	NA	CASSGPGQPSNSPLHF	TGTGCCAGCAGTGGGCCGGGGCAGCCAAGTAATTCACCCCTCCACTTT
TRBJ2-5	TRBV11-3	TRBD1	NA	CASSLGTGGEETQYF	TGTGCCAGCAGCTTAGGGACAGGGGGCGAGGAGACCCAGTACTTC
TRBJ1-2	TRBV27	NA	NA	CASSLSGYGYTF	TGTGCCAGCAGTTTATCGGGTTACGGCTACACCTTC
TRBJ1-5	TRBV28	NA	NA	CASSLGPPSNQPQHF	TGTGCCAGCAGCCTGGGGCCTCCTAGCAATCAGCCCCAGCATTTT
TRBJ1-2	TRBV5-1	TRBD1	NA	CASSLRDRNYGYTF	TGCGCCAGCAGCTTAAGGGACAGGAACTATGGCTACACCTTC
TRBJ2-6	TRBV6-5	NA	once	CASSKGDSGANVLTF	TGTGCCAGCAGTAAGGGAGACTCTGGGGCCAACGTCCTGACTTTC
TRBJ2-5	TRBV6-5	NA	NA	CASSYRGETQYF	TGTGCCAGCAGTTACAGGGGAGAGACCCAGTACTTC
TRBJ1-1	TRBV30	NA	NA	CAWSRGAYTEAFF	TGTGCCTGGAGTCGGGGGGCGTACACTGAAGCTTTCTTT
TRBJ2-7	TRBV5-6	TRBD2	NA	CASSLSLAGYEQYF	TGTGCCAGCAGCTTGTCACTAGCGGGGTACGAGCAGTACTTC
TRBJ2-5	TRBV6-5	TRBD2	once	CVTHRAGGRETQYF	TGCGTAACCCACCGGGCGGGGGGTCGAGAGACCCAGTACTTC
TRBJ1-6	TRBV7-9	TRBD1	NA	CASSYTGVNSPLHF	TGTGCCAGCAGCTATACAGGGGTGAATTCACCCCTCCACTTT
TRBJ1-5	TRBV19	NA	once	CASSTYRELGQPQHF	TGTGCCAGTAGTACATACAGGGAATTGGGTCAGCCCCAGCATTTT
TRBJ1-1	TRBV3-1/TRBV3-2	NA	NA	CASSTGWNTEAFF	TGTGCCAGCAGTACAGGTTGGAACACTGAAGCTTTCTTT
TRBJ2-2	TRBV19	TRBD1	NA	CASSGQGAGGELFF	TGTGCCAGTAGTGGGCAGGGGGCCGGCGGGGAGCTGTTTTTT
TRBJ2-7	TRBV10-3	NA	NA	CAISAGGKNHPPYEQYF	TGTGCCATCAGTGCGGGGGGCAAAAACCACCCCCCCTACGAGCAGTACTTC
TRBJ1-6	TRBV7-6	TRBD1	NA	CASSLAVGQGNNSPLHF	TGTGCCAGCAGCTTAGCCGTCGGACAGGGAAACAATTCACCCCTCCACTTT
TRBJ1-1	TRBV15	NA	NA	CATSRAIQGNSEAFF	TGTGCCACCAGCAGGGCGATACAGGGTAACTCTGAAGCTTTCTTT
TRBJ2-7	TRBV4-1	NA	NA	CASSQEFSTYEQYF	TGCGCCAGCAGCCAAGAATTCTCGACCTACGAGCAGTACTTC
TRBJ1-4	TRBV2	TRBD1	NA	CASRDFRQGRGEKLFF	TGTGCCAGCAGAGACTTTCGACAGGGGCGAGGTGAAAAACTGTTTTTT
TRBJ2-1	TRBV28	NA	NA	CASSSHLIAVKENQFF	TGTGCCAGCAGTTCTCACCTAATAGCGGTTAAAGAGAATCAGTTCTTC
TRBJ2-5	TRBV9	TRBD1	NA	CASSAGQGTETQYF	TGTGCCAGCAGCGCTGGACAGGGGACGGAGACCCAGTACTTC
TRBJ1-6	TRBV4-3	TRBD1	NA	CASSQEVVGGNSPLHF	TGCGCCAGCAGCCAAGAGGTCGTAGGGGGCAATTCACCCCTCCACTTT
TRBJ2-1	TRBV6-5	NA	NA	CASSVGPYNEQFF	TGTGCCAGCAGCGTCGGGCCCTACAATGAGCAGTTCTTC
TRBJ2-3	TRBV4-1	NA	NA	CASRQVVRGDTQYF	TGCGCCAGCAGGCAGGTTGTGAGAGGAGATACGCAGTATTTT
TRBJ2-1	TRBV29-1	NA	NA	CSDSRGYNEQFF	TGCAGCGACTCCCGGGGTTACAATGAGCAGTTCTTC
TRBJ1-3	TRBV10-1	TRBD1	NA	CASSERRAGGSGNTIYF	TGCGCCAGCAGTGAGCGGAGGGCAGGGGGCTCTGGAAACACCATATATTTT
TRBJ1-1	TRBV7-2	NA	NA	CASSYRNTEAFF	TGTGCCAGCAGCTATCGAAACACTGAAGCTTTCTTT
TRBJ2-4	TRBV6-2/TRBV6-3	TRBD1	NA	CASSYGTGRTKNIQYF	TGTGCCAGCAGTTACGGGACAGGGAGGACCAAAAACATTCAGTACTTC
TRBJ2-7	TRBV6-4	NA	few	CASSPAPGDSYEQYF	TGTGCCAGCAGCCCCGCGCCGGGGGACTCCTACGAGCAGTACTTC
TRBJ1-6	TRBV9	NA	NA	CASSPRQASGLDSPLHF	TGTGCCAGCAGCCCGAGACAGGCCTCAGGGCTGGATTCACCCCTCCACTTT
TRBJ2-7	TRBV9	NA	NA	CASSVAGGDEQYF	TGTGCCAGCAGCGTAGCAGGTGGGGACGAGCAGTACTTC
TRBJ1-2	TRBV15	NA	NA	CATSRGPGATLGYTF	TGTGCCACCAGCAGGGGGCCCGGGGCAACTCTCGGCTACACCTTC
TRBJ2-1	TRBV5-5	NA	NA	CASSLTGANEQFF	TGTGCCAGCAGCTTGACGGGGGCCAATGAGCAGTTCTTC
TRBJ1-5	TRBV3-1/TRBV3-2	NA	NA	CASSQDGGFNQPQHF	TGTGCCAGCAGCCAAGACGGGGGGTTCAATCAGCCCCAGCATTTT
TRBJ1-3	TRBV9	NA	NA	CASSPEVSGDTRNTIYF	TGTGCCAGCAGCCCCGAAGTGTCTGGGGATACCAGAAACACCATATATTTT
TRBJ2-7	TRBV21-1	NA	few	CASVVQGAYEQYF	TGTGCCAGCGTCGTACAGGGGGCTTACGAGCAGTACTTC
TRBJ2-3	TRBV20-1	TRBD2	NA	CSASPLTSGNTDTQYF	TGCAGTGCTAGTCCACTGACTAGCGGCAACACAGATACGCAGTATTTT